This T cell receptor beta chain was profiled in a study of blood T cell repertoires in COVID-19. This clone came up once. Profiling relied on immunoSEQ multiplex PCR, and the TCRdb table lists in-frame clones only, not all of them. The sample has fewer than 250,000 clones; 82% are singletons. The CDR3 is 13 amino acids. The germline CDR1 and CDR2 sequences are MNHNY and SVGAGI (reference sequence). V was clipped by 6 bases and J by 7 bases; unmatched bases: 1. This clonotype was sampled from a woman aged 60-75 years with COVID-19, enrolled during active disease. Input material: peripheral blood. This rearrangement joins TRBV6-6 to TRBJ1-4, with TRBD1 matching 11 bases. CDR3 sequence (DNA): TGTGCCAGCAGAGGGACAGGGGGTGAAAAACTGTTTTTT. This translates into CASRGTGGEKLFF.